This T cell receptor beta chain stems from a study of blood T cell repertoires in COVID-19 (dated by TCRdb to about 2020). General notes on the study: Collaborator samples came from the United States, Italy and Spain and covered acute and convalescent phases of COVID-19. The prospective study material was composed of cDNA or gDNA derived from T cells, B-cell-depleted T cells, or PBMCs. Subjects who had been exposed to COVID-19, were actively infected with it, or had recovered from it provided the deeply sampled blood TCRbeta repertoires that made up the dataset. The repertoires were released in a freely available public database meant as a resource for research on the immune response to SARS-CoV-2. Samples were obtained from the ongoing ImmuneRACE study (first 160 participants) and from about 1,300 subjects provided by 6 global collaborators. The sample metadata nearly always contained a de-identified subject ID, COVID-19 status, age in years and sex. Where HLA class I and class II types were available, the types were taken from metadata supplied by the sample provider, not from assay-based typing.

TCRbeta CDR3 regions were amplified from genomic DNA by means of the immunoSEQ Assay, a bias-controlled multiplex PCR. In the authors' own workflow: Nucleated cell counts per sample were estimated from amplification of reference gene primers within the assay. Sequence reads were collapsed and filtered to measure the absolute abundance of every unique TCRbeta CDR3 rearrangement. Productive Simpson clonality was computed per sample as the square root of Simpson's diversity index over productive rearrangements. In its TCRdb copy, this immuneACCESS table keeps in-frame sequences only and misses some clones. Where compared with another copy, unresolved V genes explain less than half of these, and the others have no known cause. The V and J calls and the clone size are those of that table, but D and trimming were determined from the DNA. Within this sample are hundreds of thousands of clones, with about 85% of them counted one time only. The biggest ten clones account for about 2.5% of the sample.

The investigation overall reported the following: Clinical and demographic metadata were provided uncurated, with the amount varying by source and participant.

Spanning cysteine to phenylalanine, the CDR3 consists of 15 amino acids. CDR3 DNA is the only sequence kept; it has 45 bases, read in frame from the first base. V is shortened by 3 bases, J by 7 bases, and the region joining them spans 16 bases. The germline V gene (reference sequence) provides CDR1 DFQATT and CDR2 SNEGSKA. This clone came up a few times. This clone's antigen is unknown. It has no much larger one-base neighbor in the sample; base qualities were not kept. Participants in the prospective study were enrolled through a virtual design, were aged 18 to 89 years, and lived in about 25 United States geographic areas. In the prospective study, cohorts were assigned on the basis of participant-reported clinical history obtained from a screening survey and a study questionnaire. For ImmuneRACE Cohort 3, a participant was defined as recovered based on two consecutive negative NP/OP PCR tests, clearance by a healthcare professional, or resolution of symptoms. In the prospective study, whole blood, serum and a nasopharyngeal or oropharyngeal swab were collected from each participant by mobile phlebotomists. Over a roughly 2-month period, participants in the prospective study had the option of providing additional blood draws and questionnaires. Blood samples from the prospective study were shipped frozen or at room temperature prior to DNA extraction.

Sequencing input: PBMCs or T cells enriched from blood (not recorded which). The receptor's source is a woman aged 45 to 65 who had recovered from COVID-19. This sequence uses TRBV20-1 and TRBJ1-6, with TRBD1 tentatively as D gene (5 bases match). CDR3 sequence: CSASLGGTRNSPLHF. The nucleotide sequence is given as TGCAGTGCTAGTCTCGGCGGGACTCGCAATTCACCCCTCCACTTT.